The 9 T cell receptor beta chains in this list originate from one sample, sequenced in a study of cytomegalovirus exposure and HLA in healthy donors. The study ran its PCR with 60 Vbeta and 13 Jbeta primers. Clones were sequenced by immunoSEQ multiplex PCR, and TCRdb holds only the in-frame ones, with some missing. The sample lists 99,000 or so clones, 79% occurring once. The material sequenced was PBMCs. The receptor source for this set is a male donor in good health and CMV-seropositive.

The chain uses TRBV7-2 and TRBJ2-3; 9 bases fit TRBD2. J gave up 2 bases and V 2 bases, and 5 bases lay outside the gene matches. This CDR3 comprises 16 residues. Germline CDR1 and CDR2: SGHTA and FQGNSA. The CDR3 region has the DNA TGTGCCAGCAGCTTAAGGCCTAGCGGGACCACAGATACGCAGTATTTT. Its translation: CASSLRPSGTTDTQYF.

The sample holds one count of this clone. CDR3 DNA: TGTGCTAGTGGTGACCTGGACAAGAGTAGCTACACCTTC. It translates to CASGDLDKSSYTF. This chain uses TRBV12-5 with TRBJ1-2; D is perhaps TRBD1 (5 bases). Germline CDR1 LGHNT, CDR2 FRNRAP. Trimming cost V 5 bases and J 9 bases, with 16 bases left between them. This CDR3 comprises 13 residues.

CDR3 bases: TGTGCCAGTAGTTGGGACAGGGAATTAGGCACTGAAGCTTTCTTT. This sequence encodes CASSWDRELGTEAFF. The chain links TRBV19 to TRBJ1-1, with 9 nucleotides matching TRBD1. Germline-derived CDR1 and CDR2 are LNHDA and SQIVND (reference sequence). The CDR3 extends over 15 amino acids. V shed 5 bases and J 4 bases; nucleotides not matched to a gene: 8.

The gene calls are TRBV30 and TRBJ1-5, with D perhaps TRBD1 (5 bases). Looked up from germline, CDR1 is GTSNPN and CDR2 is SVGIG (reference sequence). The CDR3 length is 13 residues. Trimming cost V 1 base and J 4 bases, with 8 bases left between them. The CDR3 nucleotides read TGTGCCTGGAGTGGGGGGGGTAATCAGCCCCAGCATTTT. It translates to CAWSGGGNQPQHF.

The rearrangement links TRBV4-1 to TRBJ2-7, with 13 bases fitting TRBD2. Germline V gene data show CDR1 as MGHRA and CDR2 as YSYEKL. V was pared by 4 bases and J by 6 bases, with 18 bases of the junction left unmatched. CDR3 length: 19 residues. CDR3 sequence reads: CASSPYSLRTSGGSGEQYF. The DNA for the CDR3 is TGCGCCAGCAGCCCTTACAGTCTACGGACTAGCGGGGGATCCGGCGAGCAGTACTTC.

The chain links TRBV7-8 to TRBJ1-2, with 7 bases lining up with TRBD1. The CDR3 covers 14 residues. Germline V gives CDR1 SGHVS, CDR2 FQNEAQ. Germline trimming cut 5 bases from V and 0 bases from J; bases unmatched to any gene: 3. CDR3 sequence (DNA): TGTGCCAGCAGCAGGACAGGAGCTAACTATGGCTACACCTTC. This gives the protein CASSRTGANYGYTF.

The CDR3 is CASSISGVGTQYF. As DNA, the CDR3 is TGTGCCAGCAGCATCTCCGGGGTAGGGACCCAGTACTTC. The chain employs TRBV9 and TRBJ2-5; D is possibly TRBD2 (5 bases). The ends were cut back, 4 bases at V and 7 bases at J, with 14 bases in the middle. This CDR3 contains 13 residues. Germline V gives CDR1 SGDLS, CDR2 YYNGEE.

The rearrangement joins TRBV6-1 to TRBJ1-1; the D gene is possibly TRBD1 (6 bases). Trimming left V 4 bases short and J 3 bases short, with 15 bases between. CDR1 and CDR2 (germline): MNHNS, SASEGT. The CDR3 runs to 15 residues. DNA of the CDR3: TGTGCCAGCAGTGCGAGACACAGGGATTACACTGAAGCTTTCTTT. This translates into CASSARHRDYTEAFF.

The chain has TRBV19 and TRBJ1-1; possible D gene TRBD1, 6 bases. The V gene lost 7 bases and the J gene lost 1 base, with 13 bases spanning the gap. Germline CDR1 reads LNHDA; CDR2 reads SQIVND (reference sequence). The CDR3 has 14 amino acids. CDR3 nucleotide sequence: TGTGCCAGTACCCTACAGGGAACGAACACTGAAGCTTTCTTT. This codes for CASTLQGTNTEAFF.